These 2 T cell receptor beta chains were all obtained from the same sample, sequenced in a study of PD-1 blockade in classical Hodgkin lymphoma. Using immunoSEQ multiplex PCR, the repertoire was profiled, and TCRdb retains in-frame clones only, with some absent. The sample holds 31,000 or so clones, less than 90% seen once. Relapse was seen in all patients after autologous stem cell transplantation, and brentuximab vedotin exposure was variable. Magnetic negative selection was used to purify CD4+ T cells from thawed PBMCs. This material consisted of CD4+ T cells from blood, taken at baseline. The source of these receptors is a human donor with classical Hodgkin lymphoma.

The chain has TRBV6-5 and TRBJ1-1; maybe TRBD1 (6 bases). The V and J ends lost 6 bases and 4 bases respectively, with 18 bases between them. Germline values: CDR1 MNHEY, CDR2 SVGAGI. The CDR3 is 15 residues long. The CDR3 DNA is TGTGCCAGCAGATTGGGGGCCCACCACCTCACTGAAGCTTTCTTT. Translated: CASRLGAHHLTEAFF.

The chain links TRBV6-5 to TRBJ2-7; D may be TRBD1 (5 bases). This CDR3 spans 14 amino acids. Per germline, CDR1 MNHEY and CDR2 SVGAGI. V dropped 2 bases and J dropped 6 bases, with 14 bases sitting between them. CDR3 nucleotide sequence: TGTGCCAGCAGTTACCGTCAGGGTCCCTCCGAGCAGTACTTC. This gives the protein CASSYRQGPSEQYF.